The rows below give T cell receptor beta chains drawn from one sample of a study of cytomegalovirus exposure and HLA in healthy donors. The table came from immunoSEQ multiplex PCR; TCRdb's copy has only in-frame clones and leaves some out. The table includes roughly 15,000 clones, under 70% detected once. Material: PBMCs. Receptors were obtained from a woman in her forties or fifties in good health and CMV-seropositive. Each CDR3 is given with its conserved first and last residue. Fields, in order: CDR3 DNA, CDR3 protein, V gene, clone size, J gene, D gene. A D gene is named only where the DNA matches it firmly. Not every row has a clone size; where given, it reads once, few, many or a size class.

DNA: TGCAGTGCTAGACAGTACGGCTACACCTTC
CDR3: CSARQYGYTF
V: TRBV20-1
size: -
J: TRBJ1-2
D: -

DNA: TGCGCCAGCAGCCAAGAGGGACTAGCGGGAGTGTACGAGCAGTACTTC
CDR3: CASSQEGLAGVYEQYF
V: TRBV4-3
size: once
J: TRBJ2-7
D: TRBD2

DNA: TGCGCCAGCAGCCAAGATCCCCCGGGGGGCGAAGAAAAACTGTTTTTT
CDR3: CASSQDPPGGEEKLFF
V: TRBV4-3
size: few
J: TRBJ1-4
D: -

DNA: TGTGCCAGCAGCGCGGGACAGGGCGGGCATGAGCAGTTCTTC
CDR3: CASSAGQGGHEQFF
V: TRBV6-4
size: -
J: TRBJ2-1
D: TRBD1

DNA: TGCGCCAGCACCACCTCGGGGGTGAGGAATGAGCAGTTCTTC
CDR3: CASTTSGVRNEQFF
V: TRBV5-1
size: -
J: TRBJ2-1
D: -

DNA: TGCAGCCTCCACTCCTCGGGCACTGAAGCTTTCTTT
CDR3: CSLHSSGTEAFF
V: TRBV29-1
size: -
J: TRBJ1-1
D: -

DNA: TGCAGCGCCGAGACTACTAGCGGGAGAAAGTACGAGCAGTACTTC
CDR3: CSAETTSGRKYEQYF
V: TRBV29-1
size: few
J: TRBJ2-7
D: TRBD2

DNA: TGTGCCAGTAGTCTCTCTGGAAACACCATATATTTT
CDR3: CASSLSGNTIYF
V: TRBV19
size: -
J: TRBJ1-3
D: -

DNA: TGTGCCAGCAGTGAATTGGGCAGAAACACTGAAGCTTTCTTT
CDR3: CASSELGRNTEAFF
V: TRBV25-1
size: -
J: TRBJ1-1
D: -

DNA: TGCAGCGTTGAAGTTGGAGGGGCGGCCACCGGGGAGCTGTTTTTT
CDR3: CSVEVGGAATGELFF
V: TRBV29-1
size: -
J: TRBJ2-2
D: -

DNA: TGTGCCATCAGTGAGTTGGGGGCGAATCAGCCCCAGCATTTT
CDR3: CAISELGANQPQHF
V: TRBV10-3
size: -
J: TRBJ1-5
D: -

DNA: TGTGCCAGCTCACATACAACCTACGAGCAGTACTTC
CDR3: CASSHTTYEQYF
V: TRBV18
size: -
J: TRBJ2-7
D: -

DNA: TGTGCCAGCAGTGAAAAGGGGGAACAGCCCCAGCATTTT
CDR3: CASSEKGEQPQHF
V: TRBV6-1
size: few
J: TRBJ1-5
D: -

DNA: TGTGCCAGCAGTGTCTTAATAGGGAGGGCAGCTTTCTTT
CDR3: CASSVLIGRAAFF
V: TRBV6-1
size: few
J: TRBJ1-1
D: -

DNA: TGTGCCAGCAGCTCACTACTGAACACCGGGGAGCTGTTTTTT
CDR3: CASSSLLNTGELFF
V: TRBV7-3
size: -
J: TRBJ2-2
D: -

DNA: TGTGCCTCCACCGGGACAGGGGATTACTACACCTTC
CDR3: CASTGTGDYYTF
V: TRBV28
size: -
J: TRBJ1-2
D: TRBD1

DNA: TGTGCCAGCACAGAGGCAGGGAGGACTCAGCCCCAGCATTTT
CDR3: CASTEAGRTQPQHF
V: TRBV6-1
size: few
J: TRBJ1-5
D: -

DNA: TGTGCCAGCGGCGGACAGATAGTCAATCAGCCCCAGCATTTT
CDR3: CASGGQIVNQPQHF
V: TRBV28
size: -
J: TRBJ1-5
D: -

DNA: TGCGCCAGCAGCTACGGGACAGGGGGCGTTTGGGAGCAGTTCTTC
CDR3: CASSYGTGGVWEQFF
V: TRBV5-1
size: -
J: TRBJ2-1
D: TRBD1

DNA: TGCGCCAGCAGCCAGGCCAGACAGGGCGGAGAAAAACTGTTTTTT
CDR3: CASSQARQGGEKLFF
V: TRBV4-3
size: few
J: TRBJ1-4
D: TRBD1

DNA: TGTGCCAGCAGCCAAGTTGGCAGGAACACTGAAGCTTTCTTT
CDR3: CASSQVGRNTEAFF
V: TRBV7-9
size: -
J: TRBJ1-1
D: -

DNA: TGCGCCAGCAGCCTCGGACAGGGGACTCAGCCCCAGCATTTT
CDR3: CASSLGQGTQPQHF
V: TRBV5-1
size: -
J: TRBJ1-5
D: TRBD1

DNA: TGCGCCAGCAGCTTGGGAGGGGGAACAGATACGCAGTATTTT
CDR3: CASSLGGGTDTQYF
V: TRBV5-1
size: -
J: TRBJ2-3
D: -

DNA: TGTGCCACCAGCAGAGATTCAGCGGCCAATGAGCAGTTCTTC
CDR3: CATSRDSAANEQFF
V: TRBV15
size: -
J: TRBJ2-1
D: -

DNA: TGCGCCAGCAGCCAATTAGGACTAGCGGACCACTACGAGCAGTACTTC
CDR3: CASSQLGLADHYEQYF
V: TRBV4-1
size: -
J: TRBJ2-7
D: TRBD2